The next 25 T cell receptor beta chains were all read from a single sample in a study of blood T cell repertoires in COVID-19. The data were produced by immunoSEQ multiplex PCR, yet TCRdb's version contains in-frame clones alone and is incomplete. The sample includes 250,000 to 350,000 clones, around 89% seen only once; the top ten take around 4.5%. Sequencing input: PBMCs or T cells enriched from blood (not recorded which). Every receptor here comes from a woman aged 18-29 years with acute COVID-19.

The chain links TRBV11-2 to TRBJ2-5; 8 bases agree with TRBD2. There are 15 residues in the CDR3. Germline values: CDR1 SGHAT, CDR2 FQNNGV. After removal of 6 bases from V and 1 base from J, the junction contained 7 bases not matched to a gene. This CDR3 is CASSFSGGAQETQYF. CDR3 coding DNA: TGTGCCAGCAGTTTCTCCGGGGGGGCCCAAGAGACCCAGTACTTC.

The chain couples TRBV28 to TRBJ1-4, with TRBD1 identical over 8 bases. Germline CDR1 is MDHEN and CDR2 is SYDVKM. V lost 3 bases, J lost 8 bases, and 11 bases stayed unmatched. This CDR3 comprises 16 residues. As DNA, the CDR3 is TGTGCCAGCAGTTTCGGTGGAGTGGCAGGGGGCGAAAAACTGTTTTTT. Translating it yields CASSFGGVAGGEKLFF.

The genes are TRBV28 and TRBJ2-7; TRBD2 agrees at 8 bases. There are 14 residues in the CDR3. Per germline, CDR1 MDHEN and CDR2 SYDVKM. V gave up 6 bases and J gave up 5 bases; unmatched junction bases: 9. CDR3 sequence: CASSTGGMIDEQYF. CDR3 DNA sequence: TGTGCCAGCAGCACGGGGGGGATGATTGACGAGCAGTACTTC.

The genes are TRBV9 and TRBJ1-2; D not resolved. Trimming removed 2 bases from V and 6 bases from J, with 14 bases in between. Germline V gives CDR1 SGDLS, CDR2 YYNGEE. This CDR3 has 14 amino acids. CDR3 in amino acids: CASSVVEGSDGYTF. The CDR3 bases are TGTGCCAGCAGCGTGGTTGAGGGCTCCGATGGCTACACCTTC.

V is TRBV30 and J is TRBJ1-5; possibly TRBD1 for D (5 bases). The length of the CDR3 is 14 residues. Trimming stripped 1 base from V and 7 bases from J, with 14 bases between. The germline V gene has CDR1 GTSNPN and CDR2 SVGIG (reference sequence). The CDR3 DNA sequence: TGTGCCTGGAGTGAGGGGTTTTTGGGACAGCCCCAGCATTTT. Its translation: CAWSEGFLGQPQHF.

This chain links TRBV6-1 with TRBJ1-1; 8 positions match TRBD1. The V segment lost 0 bases and the J segment 2 bases; nucleotides outside the gene matches: 8. The CDR3 is 17 amino acids. From germline, CDR1 is MNHNS and CDR2 SASEGT. CDR3 sequence reads: CASSEATTGGTNTEAFF. The CDR3 DNA reads as TGTGCCAGCAGTGAAGCCACAACAGGGGGGACAAACACTGAAGCTTTCTTT.

The chain carries TRBV28 and TRBJ1-1; D may be TRBD1 (6 bases). Germline V gene sequence: CDR1 MDHEN, CDR2 SYDVKM. The CDR3 totals 16 residues. V was shortened by 5 bases and J by 0 bases, with 16 bases between the two germline ends. In nucleotides, the CDR3 is TGTGCCAGCAGTCCTCGGACAGCTCACATGAACACTGAAGCTTTCTTT. Its protein product is CASSPRTAHMNTEAFF.

The V gene is TRBV9, the J gene TRBJ1-3; D unresolved. The V end lost 2 bases, the J end lost 0 bases, and 12 bases lay between the germline ends. CDR1 and CDR2 from the germline V gene are SGDLS and YYNGEE. The CDR3 covers 16 residues. The DNA for the CDR3 is TGTGCCAGCAGCGTTGGGCCCCCGAGCTCTGGAAACACCATATATTTT. Residues: CASSVGPPSSGNTIYF. The full variable domain, completed using reference TRBV9 and TRBJ1-3, is DSGVTQTPKHLITATGQRVTLRCSPRSGDLSVYWYQQSLDQGLQFLIQYYNGEERAKGNILERFSAQQFPDLHSELNLSSLELGDSALYFCASSVGPPSSGNTIYFGEGSWLTVV.

The DNA for the CDR3 is TGTGCCAGCAGTTCCCCTCACAGGGACAAGCCAAACATCTCTGGAAACACCATATATTTT. This translates into CASSSPHRDKPNISGNTIYF. This sequence joins TRBV28 and TRBJ1-3, with D possibly TRBD1 on 6 matching bases. V lost 4 bases and J 0 bases, leaving 25 bases between the germline ends. In germline, CDR1 is MDHEN, CDR2 SYDVKM. This CDR3 is 20 amino acids long.

The rearrangement links TRBV30 to TRBJ1-1, with D maybe TRBD1 (5 bases). This CDR3 spans 13 amino acids. Trimming took 2 bases from V and 4 from J, leaving 11 bases between them. Germline assignment: CDR1 GTSNPN and CDR2 SVGIG (reference sequence). The CDR3 loop is CAWSPQGGTEAFF. CDR3 nucleotide sequence: TGTGCCTGGAGTCCTCAGGGTGGCACTGAAGCTTTCTTT. Based on the CDR3 plus reference TRBV30 and TRBJ1-1, the full variable domain is SQTIHQWPATLVQPVGSPLSLECTVEGTSNPNLYWYRQAAGRGLQLLFYSVGIGQISSEVPQNLSASRPQDRQFILSSKKLLLSDSGFYLCAWSPQGGTEAFFGQGTRLTVV.

This chain uses TRBV5-1 with TRBJ1-1; the D gene is possibly TRBD1 (6 bases). This CDR3 has 16 amino acids. Trimming removed 6 bases from V and 0 bases from J, with 18 bases in between. Looked up from germline, CDR1 is SGHRS and CDR2 is YFSETQ. Written as DNA, the CDR3 is TGCGCCAGCAACCTCGATTCAACAGGGTTGAACACTGAAGCTTTCTTT. Its translation is CASNLDSTGLNTEAFF.

This clone was seen a handful of times. The CDR3 nucleotides read TGTGCCAGCAGCCAAGAAACAGCGGGAGGGCCGGGCGAGCAGTACTTC. Amino acids: CASSQETAGGPGEQYF. The chain carries TRBV4-2 and TRBJ2-7, with 10 bases lining up with TRBD2. The CDR3 length is 16 residues. Germline lookup yields CDR1 LGHNA and CDR2 YNFKEQ. Unmatched junction bases numbered 8, after V lost 0 bases and J lost 6 bases.

This chain uses TRBV5-1 with TRBJ2-2, with 7 bases identical to TRBD1. In germline, CDR1 is SGHRS, CDR2 YFSETQ. V was pared by 3 bases and J by 1 base, with 3 bases of the junction left unmatched. CDR3 length: 15 amino acids. CDR3 protein: CASSSNRGNTGELFF. The CDR3 DNA is TGCGCCAGCAGCTCCAACAGGGGGAACACCGGGGAGCTGTTTTTT.

J is TRBJ2-7 and V is TRBV7-9, with TRBD2 identical over 12 bases. The germline gives CDR1 SEHNR, CDR2 FQNEAQ (reference sequence). This CDR3 is built from 16 residues. J gave up 2 bases and V 5 bases, and 7 bases lay outside the gene matches. DNA for the CDR3: TGTGCCAGCAGCACTGGGAGGACTAGCGGGACCTACGAGCAGTACTTC. Translation gives CASSTGRTSGTYEQYF.

The count of this clone is one. This chain uses TRBV12-3 or TRBV12-4 with TRBJ1-1, with 8 bases that match TRBD1. CDR3 size: 13 residues. V trimming: 8 bases; J trimming: 5 bases; junction bases outside the gene matches: 7. For the CDR3, the DNA is TGTGCCAGCTCCCGGACAGGGCGGACTGAAGCTTTCTTT. This codes for CASSRTGRTEAFF.

The chain uses TRBV30 and TRBJ2-3, with 15 bases identical to TRBD2. CDR3 length: 18 residues. After removal of 0 bases from V and 3 bases from J, the junction contained 7 bases not matched to a gene. CDR1 and CDR2 from the germline V gene are GTSNPN and SVGIG (reference sequence). The CDR3 loop reads CAWSVRRTSGRETDTQYF. The CDR3 coding sequence is TGTGCCTGGAGTGTAAGGAGGACTAGCGGGAGGGAGACAGATACGCAGTATTTT.

This chain joins TRBV11-2 and TRBJ1-1; TRBD1 matches at 7 bases. Germline V CDR1 and CDR2: SGHAT, FQNNGV. The CDR3 is 13 residues long. V gave up 3 bases and J gave up 11 bases; unmatched junction bases: 9. The CDR3 spells CASSFLTGAHAFF. As DNA, the CDR3 is TGTGCCAGCAGCTTTCTTACAGGGGCCCACGCTTTCTTT.

This sequence joins TRBV11-3 and TRBJ2-1, with 10 bases aligning to TRBD2. After removal of 5 bases from V and 6 bases from J, the junction contained 10 bases not matched to a gene. The CDR3 runs to 16 residues. Germline V gene data show CDR1 as SGHNT and CDR2 as YENEEA. CDR3 in amino acids: CASSLTLAGGPNEQFF. The CDR3 nucleotides are TGTGCCAGCAGCCTGACCTTAGCGGGGGGACCCAATGAGCAGTTCTTC.

The chain joins TRBV19 to TRBJ2-2, with 11 bases identical to TRBD2. Trimming removed 9 bases from V and 4 bases from J; junction bases left unmatched: 4. The CDR3 consists of 14 residues. Germline V gene data show CDR1 as LNHDA and CDR2 as SQIVND (reference sequence). The DNA of the CDR3 is TGTGCCAGCAAGGGACTAGCGGCCACCGGGGAGCTGTTTTTT. It yields the protein CASKGLAATGELFF.

This sequence joins TRBV10-2 and TRBJ1-5, with 8 bases identical to TRBD1. CDR1 and CDR2 from the germline V gene are WSHSY and SAAADI. CDR3 length: 16 residues. The junction had 8 bases not matched to a gene; V was cut back by 2 bases and J by 5 bases. CDR3 residues: CASSEPQGARDQPQHF. As DNA, the CDR3 is TGCGCCAGCAGTGAGCCCCAGGGGGCGCGGGATCAGCCCCAGCATTTT.

The J gene is TRBJ1-3, the V gene TRBV18, with TRBD1 matching over 8 bases. Losses at the gene ends were 6 bases for V and 0 bases for J; bases not matched to a gene: 4. The CDR3 totals 15 residues. Per germline, CDR1 KGHSH and CDR2 LQKENI. In DNA form, the CDR3 reads TGTGCCAGCTCGGGACAGGCCAGCTCTGGAAACACCATATATTTT. Translating gives CASSGQASSGNTIYF.

The genes are TRBV6-5 and TRBJ2-5; possibly TRBD1 for D (6 bases). The CDR3 length is 15 residues. V lost 3 bases to trimming and J lost 1 base, with 12 bases between them. Germline CDR1 MNHEY, CDR2 SVGAGI. The DNA of the CDR3 is TGTGCCAGCAGTTATTGGCAGGGGCCCCAAGAGACCCAGTACTTC. Translation gives CASSYWQGPQETQYF.

The chain couples TRBV28 to TRBJ2-5; 8 bases are shared with TRBD1. This CDR3 has 15 residues. In germline, CDR1 is MDHEN, CDR2 SYDVKM. The trim removed 2 bases at V and 4 bases at J, leaving 6 bases unmatched. CDR3 amino acids: CASSLAIQGGETQYF. The DNA of the CDR3 is TGTGCCAGCAGTTTAGCGATACAGGGGGGAGAGACCCAGTACTTC.

The CDR3 sequence is CASSARGRDTGELFF. For the CDR3, the DNA is TGTGCCAGCAGCGCCAGGGGGCGCGACACCGGGGAGCTGTTTTTT. The chain is built from TRBV7-3 and TRBJ2-2; 8 bases agree with TRBD1. This CDR3 is 15 amino acids long. V shed 5 bases and J 3 bases; nucleotides not matched to a gene: 5. Germline CDR1 reads SGHTA; CDR2 reads FQGTGA. Using reference TRBV7-3 and TRBJ2-2 for the parts outside the CDR3, the full variable domain is GAGVSQTPSNKVTEKGKYVELRCDPISGHTALYWYRQSLGQGPEFLIYFQGTGAADDSGLPNDRFFAVRPEGSVSTLKIQRTERGDSAVYLCASSARGRDTGELFFGEGSRLTVL.

The table lists this clone with a few counts. The chain carries TRBV5-1 and TRBJ1-3; 7 nucleotides match TRBD1. CDR1 SGHRS and CDR2 YFSETQ come from the germline V gene. Trimming took 1 base from V and 4 from J; bases not matched to a gene: 11. There are 17 residues in the CDR3. CDR3 sequence reads: CASSLTNRGVGGNTIYF. The CDR3 region has the DNA TGCGCCAGCAGCTTGACTAACAGGGGAGTAGGCGGAAACACCATATATTTT.